Shown below are 4 T cell receptor beta chains from a single sample sequenced in a study of T-cell memory formation after mild COVID-19. TCRdb passed the 5' RACE reads through MiXCR, listing each CDR3 protein once. The sample holds almost 45,000 distinct CDR3 sequences; about 6.3% are singletons and the top ten take 0.79%. The material sequenced was PBMCs or a T cell subset sorted from them (not recorded which). The receptors here all came from an adult who had mild COVID-19 (a few samples of this study predate the infection). Cell type and time point are not known.

Ten or more counts support this clonotype. The rearrangement links TRBV12-3 or TRBV12-4 to TRBJ2-7; 11 bases fit TRBD2. J was trimmed by 3 bases and V by 6 bases; bases with no gene match: 10. This CDR3 region has 16 residues. This CDR3 reads CASSPRKLAGDYEQYF. The CDR3 region has the DNA TGTGCCAGCAGCCCGAGGAAACTAGCGGGGGACTACGAGCAGTACTTC.

This clonotype was detected a few times. This chain connects TRBV6-1 to TRBJ2-1; D assignment may be TRBD1 or TRBD2 (5 bases each). V was cut by 7 bases and J by 3 bases, with 13 bases left in between. Germline V gives CDR1 MNHNS, CDR2 SASEGT. The CDR3 covers 14 residues. The CDR3 DNA reads TGTGCCAGCATAAGGATTGGGGGCTACAATGAGCAGTTCTTC. It yields the protein CASIRIGGYNEQFF.

In regard to this clonotype: This may stem from a read error, because a much larger clone lies one nucleotide away. The chain uses TRBV24-1 and TRBJ2-3, with 11 bases identical to TRBD2. This CDR3 region has 16 residues. The germline V gene has CDR1 KGHDR and CDR2 SFDVKD. The CDR3 region has the DNA TGTGCCAGCAGTGACCCAACTAGCGGGAGCTCAGATACGCAGTATTTT. Its protein is CASSDPTSGSSDTQYF.

The sample holds a few counts of this clonotype. The rearrangement uses TRBV7-8 and TRBJ2-2; no clear D. Trimming cost V 1 base and J 4 bases, with 13 bases left between them. The CDR3 runs to 16 residues. Germline V gives CDR1 SGHVS, CDR2 FQNEAQ. In DNA, the CDR3 is TGTGCCAGCAGCTTAGTTTCGGTCCAGACCACCGGGGAGCTGTTTTTT. Translating it yields CASSLVSVQTTGELFF. Full variable domain (missing parts from reference TRBV7-8 and TRBJ2-2): GAGVSQSPRYKVAKRGQDVALRCDPISGHVSLFWYQQALGQGPEFLTYFQNEAQLDKSGLPSDRFFAERPEGSVSTLKIQRTQQEDSAVYLCASSLVSVQTTGELFFGEGSRLTVL.